The 27 T cell receptor beta chains below all came from one sample that was sequenced in a study of OX40 agonist ivuxolimab in advanced cancers. Measured with immunoSEQ multiplex PCR; TCRdb has only the in-frame clones, and not every one. The sample consists of fewer than 70,000 clones, 80% to 90% of them appearing once. Sequencing was performed on CD4+ or CD8+ T cells sorted from blood, taken in a trial of the OX40 agonist ivuxolimab. Receptor source: an adult with an advanced solid tumor such as melanoma, head and neck, liver or kidney cancer.

V gene TRBV11-2 combines with J gene TRBJ2-2; perhaps TRBD2 as D (6 bases). Germline-derived CDR1 and CDR2 are SGHAT and FQNNGV. The CDR3 spans 16 residues. V was clipped by 2 bases and J by 1 base, with 11 bases between them. The CDR3 DNA is TGTGCCAGCAGCTTATTGTTGGGGGGGAACACCGGGGAGCTGTTTTTT. Amino acid sequence: CASSLLLGGNTGELFF.

CDR3 amino acids: CASSLYYEQYF. DNA for the CDR3: TGTGCCAGCAGCCTCTACTACGAGCAGTACTTC. The chain employs TRBV7-3 and TRBJ2-7; no clear D gene. The CDR3 totals 11 residues. The germline V and J ends were trimmed by 5 bases and 3 bases, with 5 bases remaining between them. Germline CDR1 and CDR2: SGHTA and FQGTGA.

This chain links TRBV4-1 with TRBJ1-2, with 7 bases fitting TRBD1. The CDR3 has 14 amino acids. In germline, CDR1 is MGHRA, CDR2 YSYEKL. Losses at the gene ends were 2 bases for V and 5 bases for J; bases not matched to a gene: 5. This CDR3 is CASSQITGVYGYTF. CDR3 nucleotides: TGCGCCAGCAGCCAAATAACAGGGGTTTATGGCTACACCTTC.

The chain employs TRBV7-8 and TRBJ2-5; 9 nucleotides match TRBD2. Trimming removed 7 bases from V and 5 bases from J; junction bases left unmatched: 5. The CDR3 totals 13 residues. Germline CDR1 SGHVS, CDR2 FQNEAQ. The CDR3 DNA follows: TGTGCCAGCAATAGCGGGAGAGGTGAGACCCAGTACTTC. This sequence encodes CASNSGRGETQYF.

The chain joins TRBV7-8 to TRBJ2-1; 10 bases are a match to TRBD1. The length of the CDR3 is 15 residues. Germline trimming cut 7 bases from V and 3 bases from J; bases unmatched to any gene: 6. Germline V gene sequence: CDR1 SGHVS, CDR2 FQNEAQ. The CDR3 protein is CASIGRDRGYNEQFF. In nucleotides, the CDR3 is TGTGCCAGCATCGGAAGGGACAGGGGCTACAATGAGCAGTTCTTC.

This sequence joins TRBV19 and TRBJ1-3; the match to TRBD1 covers 8 bases. The CDR3 is 15 residues long. The V gene end was trimmed by 7 bases and the J gene end by 2 bases; junction bases not matched to a gene: 7. CDR1 is LNHDA, CDR2 SQIVND, per germline (reference sequence). In DNA, the CDR3 is TGTGCCAGTACTCCGGACAGGGAACCTGGAAACACCATATATTTT. Translating it yields CASTPDREPGNTIYF.

The chain carries TRBV7-2 and TRBJ1-5; no clear D. V was cut by 2 bases and J by 1 base, with 3 bases left in between. The CDR3 spans 13 residues. Germline CDR1 and CDR2: SGHTA and FQGNSA. CDR3: CASSLSSNQPQHF. DNA of the CDR3: TGTGCCAGCAGCTTATCAAGCAATCAGCCCCAGCATTTT.

The chain recombines TRBV5-6 with TRBJ1-1; D is perhaps TRBD1 (5 bases). CDR1 SGHDT and CDR2 YYEEEE come from the germline V gene. The CDR3 loop spans 15 amino acids. The V gene lost 4 bases and the J gene lost 1 base, with 14 bases spanning the gap. The CDR3 sequence is CASSRGGVGNTEAFF. CDR3 nucleotides: TGTGCCAGCAGCCGCGGAGGGGTGGGGAACACTGAAGCTTTCTTT.

This clone was detected only once. V is TRBV7-9 and J is TRBJ2-6; tentative D call: TRBD1 (6 bases). V was shortened by 5 bases and J by 12 bases, with 20 bases between the two germline ends. The CDR3 is 15 amino acids. Germline-derived CDR1 and CDR2 are SEHNR and FQNEAQ (reference sequence). CDR3 bases: TGTGCCAGCAGCCCGGTGGGGCAGGGGTTTATCGTCCTGACTTTC. Residues: CASSPVGQGFIVLTF.

The chain is built from TRBV9 and TRBJ2-3, with D possibly matching TRBD1 (6 bases). From germline, CDR1 is SGDLS and CDR2 YYNGEE. CDR3 length: 13 residues. With 4 bases removed from V and 4 bases from J, the gap between germline ends came to 10 bases. DNA for the CDR3: TGTGCCAGCAGCTCTGGGACATCAGATACGCAGTATTTT. It encodes CASSSGTSDTQYF.

This sequence joins TRBV7-3 and TRBJ2-1; D may be TRBD2 (5 bases). Germline CDR1 SGHTA, CDR2 FQGTGA. This CDR3 has 13 residues. Trimming removed 2 bases at V and 10 bases at J, with 12 bases between. The CDR3 region has the DNA TGTGCCAGCAGCTTATTTACGTCGGGGGAGCAGTTCTTC. This sequence encodes CASSLFTSGEQFF.

This clone showed up just once. The chain is built from TRBV18 and TRBJ2-2; perhaps D is TRBD1 or TRBD2 (5 bases each). This CDR3 contains 14 residues. The V gene's germline CDR1 is KGHSH and CDR2 LQKENI. The ends were cut back, 4 bases at V and 10 bases at J, with 16 bases in the middle. Here the CDR3 DNA reads TGTGCCAGCTCACGAGGGACGGGCCTCGTGGAGCTGTTTTTT. Encoded protein: CASSRGTGLVELFF. Filled out from reference TRBV18 and TRBJ2-2, the complete variable domain reads NAGVMQNPRHLVRRRGQEARLRCSPMKGHSHVYWYRQLPEEGLKFMVYLQKENIIDESGMPKERFSAEFPKEGPSILRIQQVVRGDSAAYFCASSRGTGLVELFFGEGSRLTVL.

V and J are TRBV5-1 and TRBJ2-6, with 10 bases lining up with TRBD1. CDR3 length: 17 residues. Germline V lookup: CDR1 SGHRS, CDR2 YFSETQ. With V trimmed by 6 bases and J by 0 bases, 6 bases remained unmatched. The CDR3 loop reads CASTADRGGSGANVLTF. CDR3 DNA sequence: TGCGCCAGCACCGCGGACAGGGGGGGCTCTGGGGCCAACGTCCTGACTTTC.

This chain connects TRBV7-2 to TRBJ2-7; D not certain. Germline loops: CDR1 SGHTA, CDR2 FQGNSA. Trimming took off 5 bases at V and 5 bases at J, with 7 bases between the two ends. The CDR3 has 11 residues. CDR3 sequence: CASSPNNEQYF. CDR3 nucleotide sequence: TGTGCCAGCAGCCCCAACAACGAGCAGTACTTC.

The chain has TRBV7-3 and TRBJ2-3; 8 bases line up with TRBD2. This CDR3 comprises 14 residues. Trimming at V came to 5 bases and at J to 5 bases, leaving 6 bases not matched to a gene. CDR1 and CDR2 (germline): SGHTA, FQGTGA. The CDR3, as DNA: TGTGCCAGCAGCCCCGGGACTAGTAGAGATACGCAGTATTTT. This encodes CASSPGTSRDTQYF.

The gene calls are TRBV28 and TRBJ1-6; no reliable D call. V was clipped by 5 bases and J by 7 bases, with 9 bases between them. The CDR3 contains 13 residues. Germline V gene sequence: CDR1 MDHEN, CDR2 SYDVKM. The CDR3 sequence: CASSEPLNSPLHF. DNA of the CDR3: TGTGCCAGCAGTGAACCTCTAAATTCACCCCTCCACTTT. The full variable domain, completed using reference TRBV28 and TRBJ1-6, is DVKVTQSSRYLVKRTGEKVFLECVQDMDHENMFWYRQDPGLGLRLIYFSYDVKMKEKGDIPEGYSVSREKKERFSLILESASTNQTSMYLCASSEPLNSPLHFGNGTRLTVT.

The chain recombines TRBV5-4 with TRBJ2-7, with no clear D. Between the trimmed V and J ends, which lost 4 bases and 5 bases, there was a span of 7 bases. Germline assignment: CDR1 SGHNT and CDR2 YYREEE (reference sequence). The CDR3 contains 11 residues. The CDR3 is CASSAGHEQYF. CDR3 in DNA: TGTGCCAGCAGCGCAGGTCACGAGCAGTACTTC.

The genes are TRBV9 and TRBJ1-4; 7 bases map to TRBD1. The V gene end was trimmed by 4 bases and the J gene end by 8 bases; junction bases not matched to a gene: 5. CDR1 SGDLS and CDR2 YYNGEE come from the germline V gene. The length of the CDR3 is 13 residues. CDR3 protein: CASSSQGEEKLFF. The CDR3 nucleotides read TGTGCCAGCAGCTCCCAGGGGGAAGAAAAACTGTTTTTT.

The rearrangement links TRBV7-9 to TRBJ1-2; D might be TRBD1 (6 bases). Germline V gene data show CDR1 as SEHNR and CDR2 as FQNEAQ (reference sequence). V lost 5 bases and J 2 bases, leaving 12 bases between the germline ends. The CDR3 spans 14 residues. The CDR3 is CASSVQGTNYGYTF. CDR3 DNA sequence: TGTGCCAGCAGCGTACAGGGAACGAACTATGGCTACACCTTC.

This sequence joins TRBV4-2 and TRBJ2-5; possibly TRBD1 for D (6 bases). CDR1 and CDR2 from the germline V gene are LGHNA and YNFKEQ. This CDR3 region has 17 residues. Trimming left V 4 bases short and J 2 bases short, with 20 bases between. The CDR3, as DNA: TGTGCCAGCAGCCTAACCCGTGGGGGCGACACACAAGAGACCCAGTACTTC. Amino acids: CASSLTRGGDTQETQYF.

The count of this clone is one. This chain joins TRBV28 and TRBJ1-5; no firm D call. The CDR3 extends over 11 amino acids. Germline values: CDR1 MDHEN, CDR2 SYDVKM. The V gene lost 3 bases and the J gene lost 10 bases, with 7 bases spanning the gap. In nucleotides, the CDR3 is TGTGCCAGCAGTTTGACGCGCCCCCAGCATTTT. This codes for CASSLTRPQHF.

The chain carries TRBV7-2 and TRBJ2-3; the D gene is possibly TRBD2 (6 bases). The CDR3 totals 13 residues. V dropped 5 bases and J dropped 8 bases, with 14 bases sitting between them. Germline V gives CDR1 SGHTA, CDR2 FQGNSA. CDR3 DNA: TGTGCCAGCAGCCCGGAGGGGCAAGGTACGCAGTATTTT. Translation: CASSPEGQGTQYF. The complete variable domain, with remaining parts taken from reference TRBV7-2 and TRBJ2-3, reads GAGVSQSPSNKVTEKGKDVELRCDPISGHTALYWYRQSLGQGLEFLIYFQGNSAPDKSGLPSDRFSAERTGGSVSTLTIQRTQQEDSAVYLCASSPEGQGTQYFGPGTRLTVL.

Comment on this clone: As the CDR3 is not closed by the conserved phenylalanine or tryptophan, this likely results from a read error. Because the CDR3's place on the DNA is in doubt, the DNA is left out and the CDR3 is given as listed by TCRdb. This rearrangement joins TRBV6-5 to TRBJ2-6; the table's D call, TRBD1, has no DNA check behind it. The CDR3 is 14 amino acids long, termini counted. Germline-derived CDR1 and CDR2 are MNHEY and SVGAGI. The CDR3 is CASRPHWTAPYPSG.

This chain uses TRBV6-1 with TRBJ2-1; D is unclear. Looked up from germline, CDR1 is MNHNS and CDR2 is SASEGT. The CDR3 length is 17 residues. The V end was cut by 2 bases, the J end by 3 bases, with 17 bases between. CDR3 nucleotides: TGTGCCAGCAGTGAAAGGAGTCTACCGCCTGGCTACAATGAGCAGTTCTTC. Its translation: CASSERSLPPGYNEQFF.

The chain couples TRBV4-3 to TRBJ2-3; D might be TRBD1 (6 bases). Germline CDR1 LGHNA, CDR2 YSLEER. The CDR3 length is 15 residues. The V end was cut by 0 bases, the J end by 4 bases, with 11 bases between. In DNA form, the CDR3 reads TGCGCCAGCAGCCAAGAAGGACAGTCCCCAGATACGCAGTATTTT. Translated: CASSQEGQSPDTQYF.

This clone was counted between two and nine times. V is TRBV10-3 and J is TRBJ2-3; 11 positions agree with TRBD2. The CDR3 sequence is 14 residues long. V shed 2 bases and J 6 bases; nucleotides not matched to a gene: 1. Germline CDR1 ENHRY, CDR2 SYGVKD. Written as DNA, the CDR3 is TGTGCCATCAGTGAGACTAGCGGGGGCGATACGCAGTATTTT. Translating gives CAISETSGGDTQYF.

The chain carries TRBV7-3 and TRBJ2-2; no reliable D call. Germline CDR1 SGHTA, CDR2 FQGTGA. CDR3 length equals 15 residues. Deletions cut 5 bases from V and 2 bases from J, with 12 bases between. Here the CDR3 DNA reads TGTGCCAGCAGCCCGACTGCCACCAACACCGGGGAGCTGTTTTTT. Its protein is CASSPTATNTGELFF. Filled out from reference TRBV7-3 and TRBJ2-2, the complete variable domain reads GAGVSQTPSNKVTEKGKYVELRCDPISGHTALYWYRQSLGQGPEFLIYFQGTGAADDSGLPNDRFFAVRPEGSVSTLKIQRTERGDSAVYLCASSPTATNTGELFFGEGSRLTVL.